A selection of T cell receptor beta chains follows, all from one sample in a study of beta chain features in type 1 diabetes. Sequencing used immunoSEQ multiplex PCR; TCRdb keeps in-frame clones, though not all of them. The sample includes around 450,000 clones, 10% to 12% seen only once; the top ten take around 0.05%. The sample was naive CD4+ T cells from blood. The source of these receptors is a young woman in good health. The CDR3 runs from the conserved cysteine through the conserved F or W. D genes are given only for firm matches. For some rows the clone size is stated as once, few or many, or as a class when expanded; others skip it.

j_call clone_size v_call d_call cdr3_nt cdr3_aa
TRBJ1-6 NA TRBV6-6 NA TGTGCCAGCAGTACACGGAACGAATCACCCCTCCACTTT CASSTRNESPLHF
TRBJ2-4 few TRBV14 NA TGTGCCAGCAGCCAAGGCCGTGGGGTCCGTCCCAAAAACATTCAGTACTTC CASSQGRGVRPKNIQYF
TRBJ1-1 NA TRBV25-1 TRBD1 TGTGCCAGCAGTGTTTCTGGCAGGGGGAGGTGGAACACTGAAGCTTTCTTT CASSVSGRGRWNTEAFF
TRBJ2-7 few TRBV7-8 NA TGTGCCAGCAGCCGAAGACAGACCGAGCAGTACTTC CASSRRQTEQYF
TRBJ2-5 few TRBV7-3 TRBD2 TGTGCCAGCAGCTATCTAGCGGGAGCGGGAGAGACCCAGTACTTC CASSYLAGAGETQYF
TRBJ2-1 NA TRBV5-1 TRBD2 TGCGCCAGCAGCTTAACTAGCGGGGTTCCGTACAATGAGCAGTTCTTC CASSLTSGVPYNEQFF
TRBJ1-2 few TRBV6-5 NA TGTGCCAGCAGACGACCTGGACTCAACTATGGCTACACCTTC CASRRPGLNYGYTF
TRBJ1-2 few TRBV7-8 NA TGTGCCAGCAGCCGCTACAGGGAGTATGGCTACACCTTC CASSRYREYGYTF
TRBJ2-5 NA TRBV7-2 NA TGTGCCAGCAGCGCCCGACGAGACTTCCAAGAGACCCAGTACTTC CASSARRDFQETQYF
TRBJ2-3 few TRBV7-3 NA TGTGCCAGCAGCTTAGGGATTGGCACAGATACGCAGTATTTT CASSLGIGTDTQYF
TRBJ1-2 NA TRBV25-1 NA TGTGCCAGCATAGGAGGTACTGGCTATGGCTACACCTTC CASIGGTGYGYTF
TRBJ2-7 few TRBV29-1 TRBD2 TGCAGCGTCATTTTTAGCGGGAGTAAGAGGGACGAGCAGTACTTC CSVIFSGSKRDEQYF
TRBJ2-5 NA TRBV9 TRBD2 TGTGCCAGCAGCGGACTGGCGGGAGGGGCGGAGACCCAGTACTTC CASSGLAGGAETQYF
TRBJ2-1 few TRBV14 TRBD2 TGTGCCAGCAGCCCTGGACTAGCTGTATACAATGAGCAGTTCTTC CASSPGLAVYNEQFF
TRBJ2-3 NA TRBV7-2 TRBD2 TGTGCCAGCAGCGTTAGCGGGAGTTGGACAGATACGCAGTATTTT CASSVSGSWTDTQYF
TRBJ2-3 few TRBV4-2 TRBD1 TGTGCCAGCAGCCTACGGACAGGGAACCCAGATACGCAGTATTTT CASSLRTGNPDTQYF
TRBJ2-6 NA TRBV27 NA TGTGCCAGCAGCCCCCGGCGCTCTGGGGCCAACGTCCTGACTTTC CASSPRRSGANVLTF
TRBJ2-1 NA TRBV9 TRBD1 TGTGCCAGCAGCGTAGGACAGGGGCCTTACAATGAGCAGTTCTTC CASSVGQGPYNEQFF